Each of the 29 T cell receptor beta chains below was sequenced from the same sample in a study of OX40 agonist ivuxolimab in advanced cancers. The library was built by means of the immunoSEQ multiplex PCR assay. TCRdb retrieved this table from immuneACCESS and kept in-frame rearrangements only. Not all clones are present; in checked studies, unresolved V genes account for under half, and no reason is known for the remainder. Across this sample there are some 52,000 clones, with roughly 94% seen only once. More than 10% of the sample is in the top ten clones. The starting material was CD4+ or CD8+ T cells sorted from blood, obtained in a trial of the OX40 agonist ivuxolimab. The source is an adult with an advanced solid tumor such as melanoma, head and neck, liver or kidney cancer.

The rearrangement joins TRBV14 to TRBJ2-4; D is perhaps TRBD2 (6 bases). This CDR3 spans 15 amino acids. Germline CDR1 reads SGHDN; CDR2 reads FVKESK. V lost 0 bases and J lost 6, with 12 bases in between. CDR3 nucleotides: TGTGCCAGCAGCCAAGACGGGAGCGGTAGAAACATTCAGTACTTC. Encoded protein: CASSQDGSGRNIQYF.

The chain carries TRBV6-5 and TRBJ1-2; a possible D gene is TRBD1 (5 bases). V was trimmed by 5 bases and J by 2 bases, leaving 9 bases between them. The CDR3 totals 13 residues. The germline CDR1 and CDR2 sequences are MNHEY and SVGAGI. The CDR3 coding sequence is TGTGCCAGCAGTCACGGGGCAAACTATGGCTACACCTTC. Translation: CASSHGANYGYTF.

The gene calls are TRBV6-1 and TRBJ2-3, with a weak D call TRBD1 (6 bases). This CDR3 is built from 15 residues. From germline, CDR1 is MNHNS and CDR2 SASEGT. Trimming removed 10 bases at V and 0 bases at J, with 17 bases between. In DNA form, the CDR3 reads TGTGCCACCGAGACAGGCCTGTCTAGCACAGATACGCAGTATTTT. Translating it yields CATETGLSSTDTQYF.

CDR3 DNA sequence: TGTGCCAGCAGCTTAACAGGGGGAGCCTACGAGCAGTACTTC. This gives the protein CASSLTGGAYEQYF. The V and J genes are TRBV7-2 and TRBJ2-7, with 8 bases matching TRBD1. V trimming: 2 bases; J trimming: 2 bases; junction bases outside the gene matches: 2. The CDR3 contains 14 residues. Germline CDR1 reads SGHTA; CDR2 reads FQGNSA.

Here the CDR3 reads CASSQGTGEGYGYTF. The CDR3 DNA reads as TGCGCCAGCAGCCAAGGGACAGGTGAGGGCTATGGCTACACCTTC. The chain couples TRBV4-3 to TRBJ1-2; TRBD1 matches 7 bases. After removal of 1 base from V and 4 bases from J, the junction contained 6 bases not matched to a gene. This CDR3 is built from 15 residues. The germline V gene has CDR1 LGHNA and CDR2 YSLEER.

The chain links TRBV6-6 to TRBJ2-7; perhaps TRBD2 as D (6 bases). This CDR3 has 15 amino acids. Per the germline V gene, CDR1 is MNHNY and CDR2 is SVGAGI (reference sequence). Trimming removed 6 bases at V and 0 bases at J, with 15 bases between. As DNA, the CDR3 is TGTGCCAGCAGCGGAACGGGGGTTGACTCCTACGAGCAGTACTTC. Translation: CASSGTGVDSYEQYF.

The chain joins TRBV7-9 to TRBJ2-3; 8 positions agree with TRBD1. The CDR3 runs 17 residues. Germline CDR1 SEHNR, CDR2 FQNEAQ (reference sequence). The V segment lost 3 bases and the J segment 0 bases; nucleotides outside the gene matches: 8. The CDR3, as DNA: TGTGCCAGCAGCTTCCTTCCAGGGGGCACTAGCACAGATACGCAGTATTTT. This gives the protein CASSFLPGGTSTDTQYF.

The chain carries TRBV6-1 and TRBJ2-6, with D unresolved. Looked up from germline, CDR1 is MNHNS and CDR2 is SASEGT. Trimming took 2 bases from V and 2 from J, leaving 10 bases between them. There are 16 residues in the CDR3. CDR3 coding DNA: TGTGCCAGCAGTGAACTTGGGTTCACTGGGGCCAACGTCCTGACTTTC. Protein: CASSELGFTGANVLTF.

The J gene is TRBJ2-1, the V gene TRBV5-1; 9 bases are a match to TRBD2. The CDR3 is 16 residues long. Germline V gene data show CDR1 as SGHRS and CDR2 as YFSETQ. The trim removed 4 bases at V and 4 bases at J, leaving 9 bases unmatched. The CDR3 coding sequence is TGCGCCAGCAGCCTCGCACCTAGCGGGACTTACAATGAGCAGTTCTTC. It codes for CASSLAPSGTYNEQFF.

This chain uses TRBV28 with TRBJ2-1, with TRBD2 as a possible D gene (6 bases). V shed 5 bases and J shed 3 bases, with 17 bases lying between them. Germline lookup yields CDR1 MDHEN and CDR2 SYDVKM. The length of the CDR3 is 16 residues. CDR3 sequence (DNA): TGTGCCAGCAGTCCACTCATGGGACTGGGCTACAATGAGCAGTTCTTC. It is translated as CASSPLMGLGYNEQFF.

V and J are TRBV25-1 and TRBJ1-4; 9 bases map to TRBD1. The germline gives CDR1 MGHDK, CDR2 SYGVNS. This CDR3 has 17 amino acids. J lost 3 bases, V lost 6 bases, and 11 bases had no gene match. CDR3 sequence reads: CASRGTGGAVSNEKLFF. In DNA, the CDR3 is TGTGCCAGCAGAGGTACAGGGGGCGCGGTATCTAATGAAAAACTGTTTTTT.

The J gene is TRBJ2-1, the V gene TRBV10-3; 8 nucleotides line up with TRBD2. The CDR3 runs 15 residues. Looked up from germline, CDR1 is ENHRY and CDR2 is SYGVKD. J gave up 5 bases and V 3 bases, and 6 bases lay outside the gene matches. The CDR3 DNA reads as TGTGCCATCAGTGATCCGGGGGGGTATAACAATGAGCAGTTCTTC. This gives the protein CAISDPGGYNNEQFF.

The chain joins TRBV7-6 to TRBJ2-3; 10 bases match TRBD1. The J segment lost 4 bases and the V segment lost 5 bases, leaving 9 bases of the junction unmatched. The CDR3 totals 16 residues. Per the germline V gene, CDR1 is SGHVS and CDR2 is FNYEAQ. In nucleotides, the CDR3 is TGTGCCAGCAGCCTTACCGGGACAGGGGTGGCAGATACGCAGTATTTT. Its translation: CASSLTGTGVADTQYF.

The chain carries TRBV28 and TRBJ2-7, with 10 nucleotides matching TRBD1. Losses at the gene ends were 7 bases for V and 3 bases for J; bases not matched to a gene: 9. The germline V gene has CDR1 MDHEN and CDR2 SYDVKM. The length of the CDR3 is 15 residues. The CDR3 DNA reads as TGTGCCAGCACCAGTAGGGGGACAGGGGACTACGAGCAGTACTTC. It encodes CASTSRGTGDYEQYF.

This clone was observed a single time. This chain uses TRBV7-9 with TRBJ2-7; D gene ambiguous. Germline CDR1 is SEHNR and CDR2 is FQNEAQ (reference sequence). The germline V and J ends were trimmed by 5 bases and 3 bases, with 11 bases remaining between them. The CDR3 extends over 13 amino acids. CDR3 loop: CASSDAPFYEQYF. The CDR3 coding sequence is TGTGCCAGCAGCGACGCGCCCTTCTACGAGCAGTACTTC.

The chain has TRBV27 and TRBJ2-3, with D unresolved. Germline V CDR1 and CDR2: MNHEY, SMNVEV (reference sequence). There are 15 residues in the CDR3. Trimming pared 6 bases from V and 0 bases from J, leaving 13 bases between. CDR3 coding DNA: TGTGCCAGCAGCACCACTGGCGTTAGCACAGATACGCAGTATTTT. Translation: CASSTTGVSTDTQYF.

The chain is built from TRBV27 and TRBJ2-7, with 7 positions matching TRBD1. The CDR3 length is 13 residues. Germline V gene sequence: CDR1 MNHEY, CDR2 SMNVEV (reference sequence). Unmatched junction bases numbered 6, after V lost 6 bases and J lost 4 bases. CDR3 in amino acids: CASSLQGKYEQYF. CDR3 sequence (DNA): TGTGCCAGCAGCCTACAGGGGAAGTACGAGCAGTACTTC.

The V gene is TRBV6-6, the J gene TRBJ2-2; D uncertain. Between the trimmed V and J ends, which lost 0 bases and 7 bases, there was a span of 9 bases. The germline CDR1 and CDR2 sequences are MNHNY and SVGAGI (reference sequence). The CDR3 sequence is 14 residues long. The CDR3 coding sequence is TGTGCCAGCAGTTACTCGAATTGGGACGGGGAGCTGTTTTTT. Translation gives CASSYSNWDGELFF.

The rearrangement links TRBV7-6 to TRBJ2-1; unclear D gene. The germline V gene encodes CDR1 SGHVS and CDR2 FNYEAQ. V was shortened by 0 bases and J by 3 bases, with 12 bases between the two germline ends. The CDR3 has 16 residues. The CDR3 protein is CASSLAGYGFYNEQFF. The CDR3 bases are TGTGCCAGCAGCTTAGCGGGGTACGGGTTCTACAATGAGCAGTTCTTC.

The chain carries TRBV27 and TRBJ2-7, with 7 bases matching TRBD1. The CDR3 has 14 amino acids. V trimming: 5 bases; J trimming: 5 bases; junction bases outside the gene matches: 9. Germline V gene lookup returns CDR1 MNHEY and CDR2 SMNVEV (reference sequence). The CDR3 nucleotides read TGTGCCAGCAGTCCGGGACAGTTTTTCCACGAGCAGTACTTC. It translates to CASSPGQFFHEQYF.

The V gene is TRBV5-1, the J gene TRBJ1-1; perhaps TRBD1 as D (5 bases). With 5 bases removed from V and 5 bases from J, the gap between germline ends came to 19 bases. The CDR3 loop spans 15 amino acids. In germline, CDR1 is SGHRS, CDR2 YFSETQ. The CDR3 spells CASRPSLGPGTEAFF. For the CDR3, the DNA is TGCGCCAGCAGGCCGTCCTTGGGGCCGGGGACTGAAGCTTTCTTT.

The genes are TRBV19 and TRBJ1-2; D is uncertain. Per the germline V gene, CDR1 is LNHDA and CDR2 is SQIVND (reference sequence). The CDR3 is 13 residues long. Trimming removed 3 bases at V and 5 bases at J, with 10 bases between. The DNA for the CDR3 is TGTGCCAGTAGTATCGGCAGTCCTTATGGCTACACCTTC. Its translation: CASSIGSPYGYTF. The complete variable domain, with remaining parts taken from reference TRBV19 and TRBJ1-2, reads DGGITQSPKYLFRKEGQNVTLSCEQNLNHDAMYWYRQDPGQGLRLIYYSQIVNDFQKGDIAEGYSVSREKKESFPLTVTSAQKNPTAFYLCASSIGSPYGYTFGSGTRLTVV.

The chain combines TRBV9 with TRBJ2-2, with D possibly TRBD1 on 7 matching bases. CDR1 and CDR2 from the germline V gene are SGDLS and YYNGEE. The CDR3 sequence is 15 residues long. V lost 1 base and J lost 2, with 9 bases in between. The CDR3 DNA sequence: TGTGCCAGCAGCGTACAGGGGGGAAACACCGGGGAGCTGTTTTTT. It specifies CASSVQGGNTGELFF.

This clone has only one observation. The rearrangement uses TRBV10-3 and TRBJ2-2; 9 bases map to TRBD1. The length of the CDR3 is 14 residues. V trimming: 3 bases; J trimming: 8 bases; junction bases outside the gene matches: 4. Germline V gives CDR1 ENHRY, CDR2 SYGVKD. This CDR3 reads CAISDRQGVGELFF. Written as DNA, the CDR3 is TGTGCCATCAGTGATAGACAGGGGGTTGGGGAGCTGTTTTTT.

J is TRBJ1-1 and V is TRBV28; D call uncertain. Trimming shortened V by 8 bases and J by 0 bases, and 10 bases separated the two germline ends. Germline values: CDR1 MDHEN, CDR2 SYDVKM. The CDR3 sequence is 13 residues long. In DNA form, the CDR3 reads TGTGCCAGCGAAGTTAATTTGAACACTGAAGCTTTCTTT. This encodes CASEVNLNTEAFF.

This chain uses TRBV5-4 with TRBJ2-7; 8 bases line up with TRBD2. The CDR3 sequence is 14 residues long. The V gene end was trimmed by 2 bases and the J gene end by 1 base; junction bases not matched to a gene: 2. Germline V gene lookup returns CDR1 SGHNT and CDR2 YYREEE (reference sequence). In DNA, the CDR3 is TGTGCCAGCAGCTTCCGGGGGGGGTCCTACGAGCAGTACTTC. Protein product: CASSFRGGSYEQYF.

This chain links TRBV19 with TRBJ2-7, with TRBD2 identical over 8 bases. The length of the CDR3 is 15 residues. The V gene end was trimmed by 6 bases and the J gene end by 2 bases; junction bases not matched to a gene: 9. Germline V gene data show CDR1 as LNHDA and CDR2 as SQIVND (reference sequence). DNA of the CDR3: TGTGCCAGTAGCCTTAGCGGGGTGACTGCCTACGAGCAGTACTTC. It is translated as CASSLSGVTAYEQYF.

The chain links TRBV7-8 to TRBJ2-1; no definite D call. This CDR3 has 12 residues. Trimming took off 5 bases at V and 8 bases at J, with 10 bases between the two ends. Germline V lookup: CDR1 SGHVS, CDR2 FQNEAQ. The CDR3 reads CASSPVRDEQFF. DNA for the CDR3: TGTGCCAGCAGCCCCGTTCGGGATGAGCAGTTCTTC.

The rearrangement links TRBV6-4 to TRBJ2-3; D is unclear. The CDR3 contains 18 residues. Germline CDR1 is MRHNA and CDR2 is SNTAGT. Trimming removed 7 bases from V and 1 base from J, with 24 bases in between. CDR3 protein: CASTPDGRISSGTDTQYF. Here the CDR3 DNA reads TGTGCCAGCACTCCGGACGGCAGGATCAGTTCGGGCACAGATACGCAGTATTTT.